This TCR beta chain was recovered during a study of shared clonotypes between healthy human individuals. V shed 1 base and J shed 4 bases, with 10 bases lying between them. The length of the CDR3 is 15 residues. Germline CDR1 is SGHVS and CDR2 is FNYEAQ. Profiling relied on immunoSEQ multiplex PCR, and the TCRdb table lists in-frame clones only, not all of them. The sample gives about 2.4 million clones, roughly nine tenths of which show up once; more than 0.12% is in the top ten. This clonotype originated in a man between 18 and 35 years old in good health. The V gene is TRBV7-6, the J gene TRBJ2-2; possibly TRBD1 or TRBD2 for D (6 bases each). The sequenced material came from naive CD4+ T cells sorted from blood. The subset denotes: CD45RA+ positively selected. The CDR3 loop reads CASSLGPGATGELFF. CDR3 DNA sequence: TGTGCCAGCAGCTTAGGCCCGGGGGCCACCGGGGAGCTGTTTTTT.